One TCR beta chain is described in this entry. This record belongs to a study of blood T cell repertoires in COVID-19. About the study: Whether acute or convalescent, the COVID-19 samples came from the United States, Italy and Spain. In each case, the material was cDNA or gDNA derived from T cells, B-cell-depleted T cells, or PBMCs.

Authors' methods: Reference gene primers were amplified, and this amplification served to estimate nucleated cell counts. Measured with immunoSEQ multiplex PCR; TCRdb has only the in-frame clones, and not every one. For V, J and clone size, that table is used; D and trimming come from the DNA. The sample gives approximately 180,000 clones, roughly nine tenths of which show up once; 2% to 2.5% is in the top ten. Germline V gene sequence: CDR1 LNHDA, CDR2 SQIVND (reference sequence). V was trimmed by 6 bases and J by 3 bases, leaving 8 bases between them. The CDR3 runs 12 residues. V and J are TRBV19 and TRBJ1-2; no clear D gene. This clonotype was sampled from a woman in her thirties or forties with acute COVID-19. Material for sequencing was PBMCs or T cells enriched from blood (not recorded which). The DNA for the CDR3 is TGTGCCAGTAGCCGCGACTACTATGGCTACACCTTC. It specifies CASSRDYYGYTF.